The clone carrying this T cell receptor (beta chain) was counted ten times or more. This specimen belongs to a study of T-cell memory formation after mild COVID-19. Trimming took off 6 bases at V and 7 bases at J, with 16 bases between the two ends. CDR3 length: 13 residues. The germline V gene has CDR1 DFQATT and CDR2 SNEGSKA (reference sequence). TCRdb reanalysed the 5' RACE reads using MiXCR and keeps one entry per CDR3 protein. Among fewer than 150,000 distinct CDR3 sequences, about 5.9% were seen once, and the ten largest hold around 2%. The chain joins TRBV20-1 to TRBJ2-1, with D maybe TRBD2 (6 bases). The sequence was collected from an adult woman who had mild COVID-19 (a few samples of this study predate the infection). Cell type and time point are not known. The sequenced sample consisted of PBMCs or a T cell subset sorted from them (not recorded which). The CDR3, as DNA: TGCAGTGCCCGGGACTCTCCCATAAATGAGCAGTTCTTC. Protein product: CSARDSPINEQFF.